This T cell receptor beta chain was sequenced during a study of control samples from healthy donors and cancer patients. Germline CDR1 KGHDR, CDR2 SFDVKD. The CDR3 totals 16 residues. With 3 bases removed from V and 2 bases from J, the gap between germline ends came to 14 bases. The assay was immunoSEQ multiplex PCR, and TCRdb's table has in-frame clones only and misses some. Counted here are 200,000 or so clones, around 90% occurring once; the ten biggest clones make up roughly 1.9%. This receptor was obtained from a young man in good health. The rearrangement joins TRBV24-1 to TRBJ2-3; maybe TRBD2 (6 bases). Sequences were obtained from blood. The CDR3, as DNA: TGTGCCACCAGTGATGCGATCCGGGGGAACACAGATACGCAGTATTTT. Translation: CATSDAIRGNTDTQYF.